The 26 T cell receptor beta chains reported below all come from one sample, sequenced in a study of blood T cell repertoires in COVID-19. The repertoire was sequenced with immunoSEQ multiplex PCR; TCRdb's copy has only in-frame clones and lacks some. Seen here are about 100,000 clones, approximately 86% observed once, and the top ten hold around 15%. The specimen was peripheral blood. Receptor source: a man between 45 and 60 years old with active or convalescent COVID-19.

The rearrangement links TRBV5-4 to TRBJ2-5; 9 bases map to TRBD2. The length of the CDR3 is 15 residues. Trimming cost V 4 bases and J 7 bases; bases outside gene matches: 11. Germline V gene sequence: CDR1 SGHNT, CDR2 YYREEE (reference sequence). The DNA for the CDR3 is TGTGCCAGCAGCCCCACCGCGGGAGGGCTAGGGACCCAGTACTTC. This encodes CASSPTAGGLGTQYF. The entire variable domain, with the rest obtained from reference TRBV5-4 and TRBJ2-5, is as follows: ETGVTQSPTHLIKTRGQQVTLRCSSQSGHNTVSWYQQALGQGPQFIFQYYREEENGRGNFPPRFSGLQFPNYSSELNVNALELDDSALYLCASSPTAGGLGTQYFGPGTRLLVL.

The genes are TRBV11-2 and TRBJ1-1, with D tentatively TRBD1 (6 bases). This CDR3 spans 15 amino acids. The germline V and J ends were trimmed by 4 bases and 3 bases, with 15 bases remaining between them. CDR1 SGHAT and CDR2 FQNNGV come from the germline V gene. The chain's CDR3 is CASSSRAGADTEAFF. In DNA form, the CDR3 reads TGTGCCAGCAGCTCGAGGGCAGGGGCGGACACTGAAGCTTTCTTT. Full variable domain (missing parts from reference TRBV11-2 and TRBJ1-1): EAGVAQSPRYKIIEKRQSVAFWCNPISGHATLYWYQQILGQGPKLLIQFQNNGVVDDSQLPKDRFSAERLKGVDSTLKIQPAKLEDSAVYLCASSSRAGADTEAFFGQGTRLTVV.

This clone was found once. This chain joins TRBV7-9 and TRBJ1-6, with TRBD1 identical over 9 bases. Germline loops: CDR1 SEHNR, CDR2 FQNEAQ (reference sequence). The CDR3 sequence is 15 residues long. V trimming: 7 bases; J trimming: 5 bases; junction bases outside the gene matches: 6. In DNA form, the CDR3 reads TGTGCCAGCACCCGAGGACAGGGGAATAATTCACCCCTCCACTTT. Protein product: CASTRGQGNNSPLHF.

V gene TRBV7-9 combines with J gene TRBJ1-1; 7 bases map to TRBD1. Germline trimming cut 3 bases from V and 4 bases from J; bases unmatched to any gene: 2. Germline V gene data show CDR1 as SEHNR and CDR2 as FQNEAQ (reference sequence). CDR3 length: 13 amino acids. The CDR3 is CASSLTGSTEAFF. As DNA, the CDR3 is TGTGCCAGCAGCTTGACAGGGAGCACTGAAGCTTTCTTT. Using reference TRBV7-9 and TRBJ1-1 for the parts outside the CDR3, the full variable domain is DTGVSQNPRHKITKRGQNVTFRCDPISEHNRLYWYRQTLGQGPEFLTYFQNEAQLEKSRLLSDRFSAERPKGSFSTLEIQRTEQGDSAMYLCASSLTGSTEAFFGQGTRLTVV.

The V and J genes are TRBV6-5 and TRBJ2-1; TRBD1 agrees at 7 bases. This CDR3 contains 13 residues. Germline values: CDR1 MNHEY, CDR2 SVGAGI. V shed 5 bases, J shed 6 bases, and the junction held 4 bases outside the gene matches. The CDR3, as DNA: TGTGCCAGCAGTAGTCGGACAGGCAATGAGCAGTTCTTC. Protein product: CASSSRTGNEQFF.

This clone came up a few times. The rearrangement joins TRBV19 to TRBJ1-2; tentative D call: TRBD1 (6 bases). Germline V CDR1 and CDR2: LNHDA, SQIVND (reference sequence). CDR3 size: 12 residues. Trimming shortened V by 2 bases and J by 5 bases, and 6 bases separated the two germline ends. CDR3 loop: CASSITGYGYTF. The CDR3 nucleotides are TGTGCCAGTAGTATAACAGGGTATGGCTACACCTTC. The full variable domain, with the rest looked up from reference TRBV19 and TRBJ1-2, is DGGITQSPKYLFRKEGQNVTLSCEQNLNHDAMYWYRQDPGQGLRLIYYSQIVNDFQKGDIAEGYSVSREKKESFPLTVTSAQKNPTAFYLCASSITGYGYTFGSGTRLTVV.

The chain carries TRBV2 and TRBJ1-1, with unresolved D. Trimming took off 4 bases at V and 4 bases at J, with 16 bases between the two ends. The germline V gene has CDR1 SNHLY and CDR2 FYNNEI. The CDR3 length is 15 residues. The CDR3 protein is CASSVTSRVGTEAFF. The CDR3 DNA reads TGTGCCAGCAGTGTTACTTCGAGGGTTGGCACTGAAGCTTTCTTT.

The CDR3 sequence: CASHEGVVSYEQYF. DNA of the CDR3: TGTGCCAGCCATGAAGGAGTGGTGTCCTACGAGCAGTACTTC. This sequence joins TRBV25-1 and TRBJ2-7; unclear D gene. The CDR3 is 14 residues long. Germline V gene sequence: CDR1 MGHDK, CDR2 SYGVNS. V gave up 8 bases and J gave up 1 base, with 15 bases separating them.

This clone was picked up a small number of times. The chain joins TRBV30 to TRBJ2-2; 8 nucleotides line up with TRBD2. The CDR3 contains 15 residues. Trimming took 4 bases from V and 1 from J; bases not matched to a gene: 5. Per the germline V gene, CDR1 is GTSNPN and CDR2 is SVGIG (reference sequence). The CDR3 is CAWIRAGVNTGELFF. The CDR3 DNA follows: TGTGCCTGGATTCGAGCGGGAGTGAACACCGGGGAGCTGTTTTTT.

This clone was found once. The gene calls are TRBV28 and TRBJ2-2; 8 bases fit TRBD1. The CDR3 has 13 residues. V lost 8 bases, J lost 4 bases, and 3 bases stayed unmatched. Looked up from germline, CDR1 is MDHEN and CDR2 is SYDVKM. The CDR3 loop is CASPDRATGELFF. CDR3 in DNA: TGTGCCAGCCCGGACAGGGCCACCGGGGAGCTGTTTTTT.

This chain connects TRBV5-1 to TRBJ2-5; D not certain. Trimming stripped 0 bases from V and 2 bases from J, with 11 bases between. The CDR3 length is 15 residues. Germline assignment: CDR1 SGHRS and CDR2 YFSETQ. CDR3 protein: CASSLVSATQETQYF. In nucleotides, the CDR3 is TGCGCCAGCAGCTTGGTTTCCGCCACTCAAGAGACCCAGTACTTC.

This clone was seen once. The V call is TRBV7-9, the J call TRBJ2-3; TRBD2 aligns across 8 bases. The CDR3 loop spans 16 amino acids. CDR1 is SEHNR, CDR2 FQNEAQ, per germline (reference sequence). With V trimmed by 3 bases and J by 2 bases, 7 bases remained unmatched. The CDR3 bases are TGTGCCAGCAGCTTTACTAGCGGAATATTCACAGATACGCAGTATTTT. Its translation: CASSFTSGIFTDTQYF.

V gene TRBV20-1 combines with J gene TRBJ2-1; 9 bases are a match to TRBD1. V trimming: 3 bases; J trimming: 6 bases; junction bases outside the gene matches: 9. The length of the CDR3 is 15 residues. Looked up from germline, CDR1 is DFQATT and CDR2 is SNEGSKA (reference sequence). CDR3 sequence reads: CSASRDRVAINEQFF. The DNA for the CDR3 is TGCAGTGCTAGTCGGGACAGGGTGGCAATCAATGAGCAGTTCTTC.

The chain couples TRBV5-1 to TRBJ1-1, with 9 bases aligning to TRBD1. Trimming cost V 0 bases and J 7 bases; bases outside gene matches: 13. The germline gives CDR1 SGHRS, CDR2 YFSETQ. The CDR3 extends over 17 amino acids. CDR3 region: CASSLVAVDRGVGEAFF. DNA of the CDR3: TGCGCCAGCAGCTTGGTGGCTGTGGACAGGGGAGTGGGTGAAGCTTTCTTT. The full variable domain, its missing parts supplied by reference TRBV5-1 and TRBJ1-1, is KAGVTQTPRYLIKTRGQQVTLSCSPISGHRSVSWYQQTPGQGLQFLFEYFSETQRNKGNFPGRFSGRQFSNSRSEMNVSTLELGDSALYLCASSLVAVDRGVGEAFFGQGTRLTVV.

The rearrangement joins TRBV19 to TRBJ1-1; D is ambiguous. Germline V lookup: CDR1 LNHDA, CDR2 SQIVND (reference sequence). The V end was cut by 8 bases, the J end by 4 bases, with 17 bases between. CDR3 size: 14 residues. CDR3 in amino acids: CASHQSTVGTEAFF. The CDR3 DNA is TGTGCCAGTCACCAAAGTACAGTCGGCACTGAAGCTTTCTTT.

This rearrangement joins TRBV5-4 to TRBJ2-3; 9 positions match TRBD2. Germline CDR1 and CDR2: SGHNT and YYREEE (reference sequence). Unmatched junction bases numbered 5, after V lost 3 bases and J lost 6 bases. The CDR3 spans 14 residues. CDR3 sequence reads: CASSSGTSRDTQYF. The CDR3 DNA reads as TGTGCCAGCAGCTCCGGGACTAGCCGGGATACGCAGTATTTT.

This sequence joins TRBV19 and TRBJ1-1; D ambiguous. There are 15 residues in the CDR3. Trimming stripped 0 bases from V and 0 bases from J, with 8 bases between. CDR1 LNHDA and CDR2 SQIVND come from the germline V gene (reference sequence). CDR3 protein: CASSIDPPLNTEAFF. CDR3 DNA sequence: TGTGCCAGTAGTATAGATCCTCCGTTGAACACTGAAGCTTTCTTT.

Details on this clone: At the DNA level, this CDR3 is encoded by other sequences in the same sample as well. V usage is TRBV6-5 and J usage is TRBJ1-2, with D possibly matching TRBD1 (6 bases). Looked up from germline, CDR1 is MNHEY and CDR2 is SVGAGI. The germline V and J ends were trimmed by 10 bases and 2 bases, with 11 bases remaining between them. The CDR3 runs 12 residues. CDR3 sequence reads: CATRQGNYGYTF. Written as DNA, the CDR3 is TGTGCCACGCGGCAGGGGAACTATGGCTACACCTTC.

The gene calls are TRBV5-4 and TRBJ2-7, with a tentative D call TRBD2 (6 bases). The V end was cut by 2 bases, the J end by 5 bases, with 11 bases between. CDR3 length: 13 residues. Looked up from germline, CDR1 is SGHNT and CDR2 is YYREEE (reference sequence). The CDR3 DNA follows: TGTGCCAGCAGCTTCGAGCGGGTCGACGAGCAGTACTTC. Protein: CASSFERVDEQYF.

The chain couples TRBV18 to TRBJ2-1; a weak D match, TRBD2 (7 bases). Trimming removed 11 bases at V and 6 bases at J, with 17 bases between. CDR1 is KGHSH and CDR2 is LQKENI in the germline V gene. The CDR3 totals 13 residues. The CDR3 sequence: CAALQGGTNEQFF. The CDR3 DNA reads TGTGCCGCCTTACAGGGAGGGACCAATGAGCAGTTCTTC.

This chain connects TRBV18 to TRBJ1-1; D perhaps matches TRBD1 (6 bases). CDR1 is KGHSH, CDR2 LQKENI, per germline. CDR3 length: 14 amino acids. Trimming pared 3 bases from V and 6 bases from J, leaving 14 bases between. The CDR3 region is CASSPKGGGSEAFF. The CDR3 DNA is TGTGCCAGCTCACCCAAGGGGGGGGGCTCTGAAGCTTTCTTT.

The chain joins TRBV18 to TRBJ1-1, with 9 bases fitting TRBD1. V trimming: 4 bases; J trimming: 3 bases; junction bases outside the gene matches: 6. The germline V gene encodes CDR1 KGHSH and CDR2 LQKENI. There are 15 residues in the CDR3. The CDR3 DNA sequence: TGTGCCAGCTCACTTCGGACAGGGGTAGACACTGAAGCTTTCTTT. As protein: CASSLRTGVDTEAFF.

The sample holds one count of this clone. The genes are TRBV7-8 and TRBJ1-2; D is unclear. Germline V lookup: CDR1 SGHVS, CDR2 FQNEAQ. There are 17 residues in the CDR3. Trimming cost V 6 bases and J 2 bases, with 22 bases left between them. This chain's CDR3 is CASSPNGRERGNYGYTF. The CDR3 DNA sequence: TGTGCCAGCAGTCCGAACGGACGGGAAAGAGGAAACTATGGCTACACCTTC.

This clone occurred a few times. The CDR3 is CSVEGTQGPPNYGYTF. The CDR3 bases are TGCAGCGTTGAAGGGACCCAGGGTCCCCCTAACTATGGCTACACCTTC. The chain is built from TRBV29-1 and TRBJ1-2; a weak D match, TRBD1 (5 bases). V gave up 1 base and J gave up 0 bases, with 15 bases separating them. This CDR3 comprises 16 residues. Germline V gives CDR1 SQVTM, CDR2 ANQGSEA.

The J gene is TRBJ2-5, the V gene TRBV6-5, with D maybe TRBD2 (6 bases). There are 13 residues in the CDR3. From germline, CDR1 is MNHEY and CDR2 SVGAGI. V gave up 4 bases and J gave up 8 bases, with 14 bases separating them. Here the CDR3 reads CASSSPGEGTQYF. DNA of the CDR3: TGTGCCAGCAGTTCCCCGGGAGAGGGTACCCAGTACTTC.

The chain couples TRBV6-5 to TRBJ1-5, with TRBD1 matching 8 bases. The CDR3 is 14 residues long. V lost 8 bases, J lost 8 bases, and 11 bases stayed unmatched. Germline V gene data show CDR1 as MNHEY and CDR2 as SVGAGI. The CDR3 sequence is CASRQTGVGKPQHF. The CDR3 DNA sequence: TGTGCCAGCCGTCAGACAGGGGTAGGGAAGCCCCAGCATTTT.